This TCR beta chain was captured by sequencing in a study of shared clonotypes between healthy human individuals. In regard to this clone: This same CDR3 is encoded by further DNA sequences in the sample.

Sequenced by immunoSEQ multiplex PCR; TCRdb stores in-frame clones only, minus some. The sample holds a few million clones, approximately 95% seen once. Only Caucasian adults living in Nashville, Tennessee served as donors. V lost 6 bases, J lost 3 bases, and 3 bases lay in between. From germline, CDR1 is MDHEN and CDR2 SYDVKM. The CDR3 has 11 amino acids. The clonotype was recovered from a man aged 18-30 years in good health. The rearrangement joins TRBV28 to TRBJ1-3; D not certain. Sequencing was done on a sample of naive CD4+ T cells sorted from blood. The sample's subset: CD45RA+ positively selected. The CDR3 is CASSYGNTIYF. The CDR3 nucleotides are TGTGCCAGCAGCTATGGAAACACCATATATTTT.